This TCR beta chain is drawn from a study of blood T cell repertoires in COVID-19. CDR3 length: 17 amino acids. V trimming: 4 bases; J trimming: 0 bases; junction bases outside the gene matches: 12. Per the germline V gene, CDR1 is SGHRS and CDR2 is YFSETQ. The method was immunoSEQ multiplex PCR; TCRdb's version includes in-frame clones alone and lacks a portion of them. The sample carries about 380,000 clones, roughly 87% recorded once. The TCR comes from a woman aged 30 to 39 who had recovered from COVID-19. The chain couples TRBV5-1 to TRBJ2-5, with TRBD2 matching 7 bases. The sample was PBMCs or T cells enriched from blood (not recorded which). The CDR3 coding sequence is TGCGCCAGCAGCCCGCCCCGAAGCGGGGTCTACCAAGAGACCCAGTACTTC. Amino acids: CASSPPRSGVYQETQYF.